The 2 T cell receptor beta chains in this list originate from one sample, sequenced in a study of T cells after yellow fever vaccination. TCRdb re-called the 5' RACE reads with MiXCR, one entry per CDR3 protein. The sample shows 620,000 or so distinct CDR3 sequences, roughly 12% of them seen only once. Specimen: PBMCs, collected on the day of the yellow fever booster vaccination. All receptors derive from a man between 25 and 39 years old who received the YFV17D yellow fever vaccine.

The sample holds many counts of this clonotype. The chain joins TRBV20-1 to TRBJ2-5, with 15 bases fitting TRBD2. V dropped 0 bases and J dropped 5; count of bases not matched to a gene: 13. Looked up from germline, CDR1 is DFQATT and CDR2 is SNEGSKA (reference sequence). CDR3 length equals 19 residues. CDR3 amino acids: CSARDDWTSGRALLETQYF. CDR3 nucleotides: TGCAGTGCTAGAGATGATTGGACTAGCGGGAGGGCCCTCTTGGAGACCCAGTACTTC.

This chain connects TRBV10-3 to TRBJ2-6, with TRBD1 as a possible D gene (5 bases). Trimming took 4 bases from V and 1 from J, leaving 11 bases between them. CDR1 is ENHRY, CDR2 SYGVKD, per germline. This CDR3 comprises 16 residues. This chain's CDR3 is CAISGYTGSGANVLTF. The CDR3 nucleotides are TGTGCCATCAGTGGGTACACAGGTTCTGGGGCCAACGTCCTGACTTTC.